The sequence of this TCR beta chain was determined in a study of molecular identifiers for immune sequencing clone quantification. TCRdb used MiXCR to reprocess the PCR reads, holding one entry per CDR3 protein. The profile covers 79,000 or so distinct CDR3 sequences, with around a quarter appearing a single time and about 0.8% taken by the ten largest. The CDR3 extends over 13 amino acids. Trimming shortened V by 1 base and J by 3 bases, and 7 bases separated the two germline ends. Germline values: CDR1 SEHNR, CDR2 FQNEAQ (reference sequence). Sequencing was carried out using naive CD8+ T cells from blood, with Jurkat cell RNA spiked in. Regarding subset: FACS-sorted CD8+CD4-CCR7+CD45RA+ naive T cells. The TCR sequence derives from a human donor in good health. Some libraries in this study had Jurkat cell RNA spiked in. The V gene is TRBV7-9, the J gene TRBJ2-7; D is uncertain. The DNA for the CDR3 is TGTGCCAGCAGCTTAGACGGAGTCTACGAGCAGTACTTC. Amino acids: CASSLDGVYEQYF.